The 16 T cell receptor beta chains listed next were all sequenced from one sample in a study (dated by TCRdb to between 2014 and 2017). Library preparation used 5' RACE. The listed sequencing device is Illumina MiSeq. TCRdb's own reprocessing of the public reads used fastp at Q25 and MiXCR and kept productive beta chains. Each CDR3 protein appears once, grouped with its most common genes and DNA. The sample table records 40,000 to 65,000 distinct CDR3 sequences; around 24% of these occur just once. The ten most abundant clones make up about 3% of the sample. Sequenced material: tumor-infiltrating naive CD4+ T cells sorted from the breast tumor. The sample's cell subset or site label is to be understood as: naive CD4+ T cells, CD4+CD45RA+CD25-. All receptors derive from a female donor with breast cancer.

This clonotype has only a few counts. CDR3 nucleotides: TGTGCCATCAGTGAGTCCCGGGAAGGACCCCTCCACTTT. Translation: CAISESREGPLHF. V and J are TRBV10-3 and TRBJ1-6; unclear D gene. Germline assignment: CDR1 ENHRY and CDR2 SYGVKD. This CDR3 region has 13 residues. V lost 0 bases, J lost 12 bases, and 9 bases lay in between.

This clonotype has at least ten counts. The chain carries TRBV9 and TRBJ1-6; 7 positions match TRBD1. Trimming removed 3 bases from V and 6 bases from J; junction bases left unmatched: 0. Germline CDR1 and CDR2: SGDLS and YYNGEE. This CDR3 spans 13 amino acids. The CDR3 DNA follows: TGTGCCAGCAGCGACAGGGGTAATTCACCCCTCCACTTT. Encoded protein: CASSDRGNSPLHF.

The chain joins TRBV14 to TRBJ2-1, with D uncertain. The CDR3 consists of 12 residues. The V end was cut by 0 bases, the J end by 10 bases, with 7 bases between. Germline CDR1 reads SGHDN; CDR2 reads FVKESK. The CDR3 here is CASSQDWGEQFF. In nucleotides, the CDR3 is TGTGCCAGCAGCCAAGATTGGGGAGAGCAGTTCTTC.

In its sample, this clonotype was seen a few times. The J gene is TRBJ2-5, the V gene TRBV7-9; D may be TRBD1 or TRBD2 (5 bases each). V shed 1 base and J shed 2 bases, with 11 bases lying between them. This CDR3 has 15 residues. Germline V CDR1 and CDR2: SEHNR, FQNEAQ (reference sequence). The CDR3 sequence is CASSLGRDLQETQYF. In DNA form, the CDR3 reads TGTGCCAGCAGCTTAGGCAGGGACCTTCAAGAGACCCAGTACTTC.

This rearrangement joins TRBV6-5 to TRBJ2-3; D could derive from TRBD1 or TRBD2 (6 bases each). The CDR3 covers 15 residues. V lost 5 bases to trimming and J lost 4 bases, with 16 bases between them. CDR1 and CDR2 from the germline V gene are MNHEY and SVGAGI. The CDR3 DNA reads TGTGCCAGCAGTCCGTCTGGGGGGCCAGCAGATACGCAGTATTTT. It encodes CASSPSGGPADTQYF.

This clonotype has ten or more counts. The rearrangement uses TRBV5-1 and TRBJ1-1; D might be TRBD1 (6 bases). The germline CDR1 and CDR2 sequences are SGHRS and YFSETQ. V was cut by 0 bases and J by 4 bases, with 10 bases left in between. CDR3 length: 14 amino acids. The DNA of the CDR3 is TGCGCCAGCAGCTTGGAGGGGGGCGGCACTGAAGCTTTCTTT. Protein: CASSLEGGGTEAFF.

This clonotype was observed many times. CDR3 residues: CSARGRGRGANYGYTF. The DNA of the CDR3 is TGCAGTGCTAGGGGCAGGGGGCGCGGTGCTAACTATGGCTACACCTTC. V usage is TRBV20-1 and J usage is TRBJ1-2; 8 nucleotides match TRBD1. This CDR3 has 16 amino acids. Losses at the gene ends were 3 bases for V and 0 bases for J; bases not matched to a gene: 9. CDR1 is DFQATT and CDR2 is SNEGSKA in the germline V gene (reference sequence).

The chain joins TRBV28 to TRBJ2-3; 7 positions agree with TRBD2. V lost 8 bases and J lost 4; bases outside the gene matches: 12. The V gene's germline CDR1 is MDHEN and CDR2 SYDVKM. CDR3 size: 15 residues. The CDR3 bases are TGTGCCAGCGGGCGGGAGTACCCTCTCGCAGATACGCAGTATTTT. Its protein is CASGREYPLADTQYF.

The chain employs TRBV24-1 and TRBJ2-1, with 13 bases that match TRBD2. J was trimmed by 5 bases and V by 5 bases; bases with no gene match: 5. Per the germline V gene, CDR1 is KGHDR and CDR2 is SFDVKD. The CDR3 loop spans 16 amino acids. This CDR3 reads CATSGLTSGRNNEQFF. Here the CDR3 DNA reads TGTGCCACCAGTGGCCTGACTAGCGGGAGGAACAATGAGCAGTTCTTC.

This clonotype came up a few times. CDR3 sequence reads: CASSEALLSGANVLTF. The CDR3 bases are TGTGCCAGCAGTGAAGCCCTCCTCTCTGGGGCCAACGTCCTGACTTTC. The chain has TRBV6-1 and TRBJ2-6; D ambiguous. V gave up 0 bases and J gave up 0 bases, with 6 bases separating them. CDR3 length equals 16 residues. Germline V gene lookup returns CDR1 MNHNS and CDR2 SASEGT.

This clonotype was detected only a few times. V is TRBV6-5 and J is TRBJ2-1, with TRBD2 matching 9 bases. The CDR3 runs to 17 residues. The V and J ends lost 0 bases and 6 bases, in that order; junction bases with no gene match: 9. The germline CDR1 and CDR2 sequences are MNHEY and SVGAGI. The CDR3 DNA reads as TGTGCCAGCAGTTACTCCGAGGTGGGACTAGCTGGCAATGAGCAGTTCTTC. It is translated as CASSYSEVGLAGNEQFF.

The rearrangement links TRBV27 to TRBJ1-2, with D possibly being TRBD1 (6 bases). CDR1 and CDR2 (germline): MNHEY, SMNVEV (reference sequence). V lost 3 bases to trimming and J lost 7 bases, with 15 bases between them. The CDR3 loop spans 14 amino acids. CDR3 DNA sequence: TGTGCCAGCAGTTTGACTTCAGGGGAGTCTGGCTACACCTTC. Translation gives CASSLTSGESGYTF.

This chain uses TRBV20-1 with TRBJ2-5, with TRBD1 as a possible D gene (6 bases). The CDR3 loop spans 16 amino acids. Trimming cost V 3 bases and J 2 bases, with 19 bases left between them. Germline V lookup: CDR1 DFQATT, CDR2 SNEGSKA (reference sequence). The CDR3, as DNA: TGCAGTGCTAGTCCGCCGGGCAGGGGACAACAAGAGACCCAGTACTTC. The encoded protein is CSASPPGRGQQETQYF.

A few counts support this clonotype. One junction end does not reproduce the germline sequence, and a read error may be involved. J is TRBJ2-7 and V is TRBV6-5; 7 nucleotides agree with TRBD1. CDR1 and CDR2 (germline): MNHEY, SVGAGI. The CDR3 runs 15 residues. The CDR3 region has the DNA TGTGCCGGCAGTCGACAGGGTTTTAGCTCCTACGAGCAGTACTTC. Encoded protein: CAGSRQGFSSYEQYF.

This chain links TRBV11-2 with TRBJ2-5, with 11 bases that match TRBD2. The CDR3 consists of 15 residues. Germline CDR1 reads SGHAT; CDR2 reads FQNNGV. Trimming cost V 5 bases and J 3 bases; bases outside gene matches: 5. This CDR3 reads CASSPLAGGKETQYF. In DNA form, the CDR3 reads TGTGCCAGCAGCCCTCTAGCGGGAGGTAAAGAGACCCAGTACTTC.

There are a few counts of this clonotype. V and J are TRBV6-5 and TRBJ2-7, with D unresolved. Trimming removed 6 bases at V and 3 bases at J, with 15 bases between. The CDR3 runs to 14 residues. Per germline, CDR1 MNHEY and CDR2 SVGAGI. Here the CDR3 DNA reads TGTGCCAGCAGCTCCGCCGGTGCCGGCTACGAGCAGTACTTC. Protein: CASSSAGAGYEQYF.